The rows below give T cell receptor beta chains drawn from one sample of a study of blood T cell repertoires in COVID-19. Some clones are missing from TCRdb's copy, which holds only in-frame ones; the method was immunoSEQ multiplex PCR. Among 200,000 to 250,000 clones listed, roughly three quarters were seen once. What was sequenced was peripheral blood. These receptor sequences come from a middle-aged woman with active or convalescent COVID-19. The conserved cysteine and the conserved F or W are not part of the CDR3 here. Each record gives: J gene, V gene, CDR3 protein.

TRBJ2-2,TRBV19,ASSGTSGGTGELF
TRBJ1-2,TRBV9,ASSAHHRTGGANGYT
TRBJ2-1,TRBV7-9,ASSPSESSYNEQF
TRBJ2-1,TRBV7-3,ASSLSQGLGDEQF
TRBJ1-5,TRBV28,ASRTRGLGIVSRH
TRBJ1-2,TRBV15,ATSIYLDREGGYT
TRBJ1-2,TRBV30,AWSRGESGYT
TRBJ1-3,TRBV9,ASMRDGNSGNTIY
TRBJ1-6,TRBV11-2,ASSHRGSPLH
TRBJ2-1,TRBV5-1,ASSPGLAGGISYNEQF
TRBJ1-2,TRBV19,ASSGGPQLTYSGYT
TRBJ1-5,TRBV3-1/TRBV3-2,ASSQLFNQPQH
TRBJ2-5,TRBV7-2,ASSFQRGVQETQY
TRBJ1-6,TRBV28,ASSAPNRVFNSPLH
TRBJ1-3,TRBV30,AWSAPGQGAGTIY
TRBJ1-6,TRBV15,ATSSGTVGYNSPLH
TRBJ2-7,TRBV10-3,ASDAARGGGEQY
TRBJ1-6,TRBV30,AWSYPGPFSPNSPLH
TRBJ2-2,TRBV6-5,ASRPGQGNTGELF
TRBJ1-1,TRBV4-1,ASSQTGTGEAF
TRBJ2-7,TRBV2,ASSEDWGLAGALDYEQY
TRBJ2-5,TRBV11-3,ASSKDSQETQY
TRBJ2-1,TRBV9,ASSHGLPAHEQF
TRBJ2-1,TRBV6-1,ASSEQQGSHNEQF
TRBJ2-4,TRBV15,ATSSRTGLLDIQY
TRBJ2-1,TRBV5-1,ASSASGGSYNEQF
TRBJ2-1,TRBV6-4,ASSDLFGTIYNEQF
TRBJ1-5,TRBV11-2,ASSLGRRNQPQH
TRBJ1-1,TRBV12-3/TRBV12-4,ASSFTENTEAF
TRBJ1-1,TRBV5-8,ASIPSWANTEAF
TRBJ1-5,TRBV6-5,ASRGDSLSYQPQH
TRBJ2-6,TRBV27,ASSTPGAGANVLT
TRBJ1-1,TRBV18,ASSTGGNTEAF
TRBJ2-5,TRBV6-6,ASSYGKGPARGTQY
TRBJ2-5,TRBV6-1,ASSEVAGGQETQY
TRBJ2-1,TRBV7-6,ASSYGWGRRSGNEQF
TRBJ2-2,TRBV18,ASSPLYTATGELF
TRBJ1-6,TRBV30,AWRTGGSPLH
TRBJ2-3,TRBV25-1,ASSDLTSGGPDTQY
TRBJ1-3,TRBV2,ASRGGNTIY
TRBJ1-1,TRBV5-1,ASSPTLGGNTEAF
TRBJ1-2,TRBV24-1,ATSGQGDYGYT
TRBJ1-2,TRBV6-5,ASSSRDSNYGYT
TRBJ1-3,TRBV7-9,ASSSQQGAGNTIY
TRBJ1-5,TRBV11-2,ASSPGPSNQPQH
TRBJ2-1,TRBV9,ASSLSSITSGASNEQF
TRBJ2-5,TRBV4-1,ASSLTPTYQETQY
TRBJ2-1,TRBV5-6,ASSLGTGGVFNEQF
TRBJ2-1,TRBV7-3,ASSPLAGGQNEQF
TRBJ1-4,TRBV30,AWAGFGREKLF
TRBJ2-3,TRBV9,ASSVETYGGTDTQY
TRBJ2-3,TRBV24-1,ATGDSLTDTQY
TRBJ1-3,TRBV5-1,ASSLVRGESSGNTIY
TRBJ1-1,TRBV19,ASSARTGAYTEAF
TRBJ1-1,TRBV28,ASSSGQLNTEAF
TRBJ1-2,TRBV19,ASRTTGDYGYT
TRBJ2-3,TRBV19,ASSGLFGTDTQY
TRBJ1-2,TRBV7-2,ASSFWRTGAGYGYT